This passage covers 4 T cell receptor beta chains from one sample sequenced in a study of cytomegalovirus exposure and HLA in healthy donors (dated by TCRdb to the late 2010s). The library was produced with the immunoSEQ multiplex PCR assay. For the multiplex PCR, a mixture combining 60 forward primers for TCR Vbeta segments and 13 reverse primers for TCR Jbeta segments was used. The clones in this table, taken by TCRdb from immuneACCESS, are in-frame only. Not every clone is retained; where verified, under half of the shortfall comes from an unresolved V gene, and the cause of the rest is unknown. Here the sample has around 130,000 clones; about four fifths occur a single time. The ten top clones hold roughly 1.5% of the sample. Sequences were obtained from PBMCs. These receptors all come from a woman between 18 and 29 years old in good health and CMV-seronegative.

The chain uses TRBV6-5 and TRBJ2-1; 8 nucleotides line up with TRBD2. V shed 4 bases and J 12 bases; nucleotides not matched to a gene: 11. There are 14 residues in the CDR3. Germline lookup yields CDR1 MNHEY and CDR2 SVGAGI. CDR3 in amino acids: CASSLTSGSSWQFF. The CDR3 nucleotides read TGTGCCAGCAGTTTAACTAGCGGCTCTTCATGGCAGTTCTTC.

There are a few counts of this clone. The rearrangement joins TRBV7-9 to TRBJ1-1; TRBD1 matches at 8 bases. Germline V gene data show CDR1 as SEHNR and CDR2 as FQNEAQ (reference sequence). This CDR3 comprises 17 residues. Trimming at V came to 1 base and at J to 1 base, leaving 8 bases not matched to a gene. The DNA of the CDR3 is TGTGCCAGCAGCTTAGTGGCAGGGGGCGCGTGGAACACTGAAGCTTTCTTT. Translated, it gives CASSLVAGGAWNTEAFF.

This clone came up once. The chain is built from TRBV12-5 and TRBJ1-1; 11 bases are a match to TRBD1. The CDR3 contains 18 residues. V trimming: 1 base; J trimming: 1 base; junction bases outside the gene matches: 8. Per the germline V gene, CDR1 is LGHNT and CDR2 is FRNRAP. The CDR3 nucleotides read TGTGCTAGTGGTTTGGATCGGACAGGGGGCGCGACGAACACTGAAGCTTTCTTT. Residues: CASGLDRTGGATNTEAFF.

CDR3 loop: CSAPHGGYGYTF. The DNA of the CDR3 is TGCAGCGCTCCTCACGGGGGCTATGGCTACACCTTC. The V and J genes are TRBV29-1 and TRBJ1-2; TRBD1 might be the D (5 bases). V lost 7 bases and J lost 4, with 13 bases in between. The germline V gene encodes CDR1 SQVTM and CDR2 ANQGSEA. The CDR3 runs 12 residues.